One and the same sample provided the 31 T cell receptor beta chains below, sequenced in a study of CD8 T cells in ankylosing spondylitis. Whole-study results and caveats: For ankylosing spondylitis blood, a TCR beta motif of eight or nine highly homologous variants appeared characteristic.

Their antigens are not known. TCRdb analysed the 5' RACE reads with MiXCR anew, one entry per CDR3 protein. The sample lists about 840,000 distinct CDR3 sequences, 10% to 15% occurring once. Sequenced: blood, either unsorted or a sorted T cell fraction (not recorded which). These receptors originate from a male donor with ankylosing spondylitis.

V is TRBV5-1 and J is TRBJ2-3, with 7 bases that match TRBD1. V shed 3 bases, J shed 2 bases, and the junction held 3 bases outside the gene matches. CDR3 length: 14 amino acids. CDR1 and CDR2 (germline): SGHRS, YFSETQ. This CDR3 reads CASSSDRATDTQYF. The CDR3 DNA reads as TGCGCCAGCAGCTCCGACAGGGCCACAGATACGCAGTATTTT.

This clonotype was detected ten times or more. As DNA, the CDR3 is TGTGCCAGCAGCTTAGACAGGGGGGTTACCGGGGAGCTGTTTTTT. Translated, it gives CASSLDRGVTGELFF. The J gene is TRBJ2-2, the V gene TRBV28, with TRBD1 identical over 9 bases. CDR1 is MDHEN and CDR2 is SYDVKM in the germline V gene. Trimming took 6 bases from V and 5 from J; bases not matched to a gene: 7. CDR3 length: 15 amino acids.

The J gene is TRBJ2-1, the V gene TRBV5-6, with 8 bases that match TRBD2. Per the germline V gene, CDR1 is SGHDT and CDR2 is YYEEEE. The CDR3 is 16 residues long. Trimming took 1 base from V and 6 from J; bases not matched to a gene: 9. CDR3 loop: CASSLYSSGGFNEQFF. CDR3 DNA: TGTGCCAGCAGCTTGTATTCCAGCGGGGGCTTCAATGAGCAGTTCTTC.

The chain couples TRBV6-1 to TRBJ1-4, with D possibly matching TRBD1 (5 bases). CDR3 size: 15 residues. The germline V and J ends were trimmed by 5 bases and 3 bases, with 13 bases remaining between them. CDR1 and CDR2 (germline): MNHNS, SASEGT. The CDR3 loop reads CASSQPRVANEKLFF. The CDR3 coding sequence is TGTGCCAGCAGTCAGCCCAGGGTTGCTAATGAAAAACTGTTTTTT.

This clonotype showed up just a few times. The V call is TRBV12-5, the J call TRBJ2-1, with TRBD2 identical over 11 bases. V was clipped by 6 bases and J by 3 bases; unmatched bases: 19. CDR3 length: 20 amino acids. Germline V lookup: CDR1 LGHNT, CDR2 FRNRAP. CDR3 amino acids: CASGARSGTSGPWGYNEQFF. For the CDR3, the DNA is TGTGCTAGTGGGGCCCGTTCCGGGACTAGCGGTCCTTGGGGCTACAATGAGCAGTTCTTC.

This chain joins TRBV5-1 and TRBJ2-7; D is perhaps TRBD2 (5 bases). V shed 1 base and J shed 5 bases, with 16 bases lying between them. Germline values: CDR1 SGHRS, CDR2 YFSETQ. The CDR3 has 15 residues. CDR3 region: CASSLPRGTSHEQYF. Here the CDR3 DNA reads TGCGCCAGCAGCTTGCCCCGGGGAACTTCCCACGAGCAGTACTTC.

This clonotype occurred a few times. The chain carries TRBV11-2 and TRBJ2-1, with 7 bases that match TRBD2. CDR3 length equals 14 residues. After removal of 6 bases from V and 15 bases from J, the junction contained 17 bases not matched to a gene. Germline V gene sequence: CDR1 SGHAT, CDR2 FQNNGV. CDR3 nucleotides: TGTGCCAGCAGGAAATGGGGGGGACTTCACGGTACGTTCTTC. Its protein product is CASRKWGGLHGTFF.

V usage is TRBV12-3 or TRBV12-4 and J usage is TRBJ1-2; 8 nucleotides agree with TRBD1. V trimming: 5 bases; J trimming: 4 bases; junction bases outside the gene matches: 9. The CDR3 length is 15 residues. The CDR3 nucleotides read TGTGCCAGCAGTCTCCGGGACAGGCAGTTCTATGGCTACACCTTC. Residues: CASSLRDRQFYGYTF.

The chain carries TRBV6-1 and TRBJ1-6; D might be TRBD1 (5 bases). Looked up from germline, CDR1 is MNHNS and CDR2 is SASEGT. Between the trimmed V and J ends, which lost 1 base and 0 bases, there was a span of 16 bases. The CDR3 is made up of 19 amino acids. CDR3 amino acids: CASSEERGFESSYNSPLHF. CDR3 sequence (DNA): TGTGCCAGCAGTGAAGAGAGGGGTTTTGAAAGCTCCTATAATTCACCCCTCCACTTT.

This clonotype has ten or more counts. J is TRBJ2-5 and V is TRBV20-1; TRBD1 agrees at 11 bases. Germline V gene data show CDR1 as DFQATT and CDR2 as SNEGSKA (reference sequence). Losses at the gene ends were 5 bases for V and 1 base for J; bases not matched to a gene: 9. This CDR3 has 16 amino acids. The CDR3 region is CSAEGQGERVQETQYF. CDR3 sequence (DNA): TGCAGTGCTGAGGGACAGGGGGAGCGGGTCCAAGAGACCCAGTACTTC.

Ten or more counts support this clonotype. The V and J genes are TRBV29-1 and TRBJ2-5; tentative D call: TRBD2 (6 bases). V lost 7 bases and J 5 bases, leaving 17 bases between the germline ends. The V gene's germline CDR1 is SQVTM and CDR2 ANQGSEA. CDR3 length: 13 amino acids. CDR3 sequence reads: CSAGGPGEETQYF. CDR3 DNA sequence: TGCAGCGCTGGAGGTCCGGGAGAGGAGACCCAGTACTTC.

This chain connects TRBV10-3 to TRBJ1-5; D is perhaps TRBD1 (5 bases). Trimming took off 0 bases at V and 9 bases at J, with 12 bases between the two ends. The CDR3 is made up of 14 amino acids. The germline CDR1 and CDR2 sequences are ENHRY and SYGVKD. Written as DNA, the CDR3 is TGTGCCATCAGTGAGTCCAGGGATCGGCGGCCCCAGCATTTT. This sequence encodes CAISESRDRRPQHF.

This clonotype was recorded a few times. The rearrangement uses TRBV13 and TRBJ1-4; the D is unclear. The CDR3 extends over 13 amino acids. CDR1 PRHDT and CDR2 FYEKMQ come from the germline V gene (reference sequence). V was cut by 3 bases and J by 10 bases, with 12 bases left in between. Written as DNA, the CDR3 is TGTGCCAGCAGCTTGGGCCCCTGGGGAAAACTGTTTTTT. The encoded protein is CASSLGPWGKLFF.

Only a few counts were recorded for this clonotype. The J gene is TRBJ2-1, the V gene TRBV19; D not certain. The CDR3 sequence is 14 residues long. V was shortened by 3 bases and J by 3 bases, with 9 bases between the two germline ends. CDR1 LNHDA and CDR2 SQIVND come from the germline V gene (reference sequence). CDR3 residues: CASSMKRFYNEQFF. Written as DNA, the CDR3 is TGTGCCAGTAGTATGAAGCGATTCTACAATGAGCAGTTCTTC.

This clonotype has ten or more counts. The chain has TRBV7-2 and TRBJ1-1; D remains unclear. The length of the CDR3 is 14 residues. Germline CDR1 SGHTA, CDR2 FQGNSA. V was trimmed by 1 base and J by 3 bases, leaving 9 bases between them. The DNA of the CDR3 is TGTGCCAGCAGCTTAGTCCCAGTAGACACTGAAGCTTTCTTT. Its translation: CASSLVPVDTEAFF.

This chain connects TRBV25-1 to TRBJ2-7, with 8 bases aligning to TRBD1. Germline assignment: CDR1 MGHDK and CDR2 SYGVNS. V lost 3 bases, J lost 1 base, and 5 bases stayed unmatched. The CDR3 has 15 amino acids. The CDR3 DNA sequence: TGTGCCAGCAGTGACCGACAGGGGAATTCCTACGAGCAGTACTTC. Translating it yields CASSDRQGNSYEQYF.

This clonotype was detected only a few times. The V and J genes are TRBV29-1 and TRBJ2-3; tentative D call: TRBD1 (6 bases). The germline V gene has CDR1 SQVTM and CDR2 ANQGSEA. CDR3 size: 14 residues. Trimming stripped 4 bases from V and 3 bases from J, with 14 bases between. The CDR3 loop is CSVVVQGKTDTQYF. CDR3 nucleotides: TGCAGCGTTGTGGTGCAGGGGAAAACAGATACGCAGTATTTT.

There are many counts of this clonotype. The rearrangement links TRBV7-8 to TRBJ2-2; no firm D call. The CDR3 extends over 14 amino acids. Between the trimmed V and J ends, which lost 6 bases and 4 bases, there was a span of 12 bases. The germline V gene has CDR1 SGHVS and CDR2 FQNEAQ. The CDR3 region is CASSLSPFTGELFF. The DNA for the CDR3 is TGTGCCAGCAGTTTGAGCCCTTTCACCGGGGAGCTGTTTTTT.

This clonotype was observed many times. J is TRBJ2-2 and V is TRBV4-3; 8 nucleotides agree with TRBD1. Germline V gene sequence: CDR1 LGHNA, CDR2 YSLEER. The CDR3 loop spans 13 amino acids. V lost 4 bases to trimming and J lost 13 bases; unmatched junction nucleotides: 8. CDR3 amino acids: CASSPLGQGRLFF. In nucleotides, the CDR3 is TGCGCCAGCAGCCCCCTAGGACAGGGTCGGCTGTTTTTT.

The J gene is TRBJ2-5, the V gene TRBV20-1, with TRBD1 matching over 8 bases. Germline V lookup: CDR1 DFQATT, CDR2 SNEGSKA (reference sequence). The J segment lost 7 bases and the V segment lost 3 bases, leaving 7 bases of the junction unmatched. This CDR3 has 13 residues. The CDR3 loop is CSASWTGSATQYF. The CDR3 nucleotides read TGCAGTGCTAGTTGGACAGGGTCAGCGACCCAGTACTTC.

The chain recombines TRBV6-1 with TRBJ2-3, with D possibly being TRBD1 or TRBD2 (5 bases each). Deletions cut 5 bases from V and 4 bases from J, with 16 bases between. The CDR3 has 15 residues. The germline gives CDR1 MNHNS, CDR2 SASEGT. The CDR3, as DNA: TGTGCCAGCAGTCGGGACCCACAACGGGCAGATACGCAGTATTTT. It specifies CASSRDPQRADTQYF.

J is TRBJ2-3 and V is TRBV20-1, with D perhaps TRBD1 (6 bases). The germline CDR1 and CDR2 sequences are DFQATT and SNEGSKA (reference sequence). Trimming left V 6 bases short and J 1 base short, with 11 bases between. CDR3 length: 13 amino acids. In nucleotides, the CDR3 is TGCAGTGCCACAGGGTTGGGCACAGATACGCAGTATTTT. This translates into CSATGLGTDTQYF.

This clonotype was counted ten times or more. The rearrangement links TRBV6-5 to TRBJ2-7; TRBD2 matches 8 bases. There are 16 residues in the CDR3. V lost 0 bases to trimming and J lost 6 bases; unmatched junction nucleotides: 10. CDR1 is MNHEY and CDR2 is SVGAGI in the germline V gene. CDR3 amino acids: CASSYSAGRASVEQYF. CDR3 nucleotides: TGTGCCAGCAGTTACTCGGCCGGGAGGGCATCGGTCGAGCAGTACTTC.

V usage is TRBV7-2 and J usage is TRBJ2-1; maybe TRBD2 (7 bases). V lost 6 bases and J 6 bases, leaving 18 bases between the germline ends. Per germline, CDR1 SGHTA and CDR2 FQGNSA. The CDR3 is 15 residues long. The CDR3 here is CASSPFGGASNEQFF. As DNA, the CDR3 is TGTGCCAGCAGTCCCTTTGGGGGGGCATCCAATGAGCAGTTCTTC.

The CDR3 DNA follows: TGCGCCAGCAGCCGCAGGGTACCGACAGATACGCAGTATTTT. Its translation: CASSRRVPTDTQYF. The V gene is TRBV5-1, the J gene TRBJ2-3, with D tentatively TRBD1 (5 bases). The CDR3 covers 14 residues. V lost 4 bases and J 3 bases, leaving 12 bases between the germline ends. Germline V CDR1 and CDR2: SGHRS, YFSETQ.

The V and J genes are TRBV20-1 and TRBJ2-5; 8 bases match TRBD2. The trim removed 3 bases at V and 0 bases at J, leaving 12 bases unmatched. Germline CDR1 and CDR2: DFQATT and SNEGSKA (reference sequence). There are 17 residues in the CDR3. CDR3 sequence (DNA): TGCAGTGCTAGTTCGGAGCGGGAGAGACTTAACCAAGAGACCCAGTACTTC. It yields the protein CSASSERERLNQETQYF.

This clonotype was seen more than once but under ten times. Written as DNA, the CDR3 is TGTGCCAGCAGTTCGTGGACTAGCGGAGGCACAGATACGCAGTATTTT. Protein sequence: CASSSWTSGGTDTQYF. The chain links TRBV28 to TRBJ2-3; 10 bases are a match to TRBD2. Germline V gives CDR1 MDHEN, CDR2 SYDVKM. The CDR3 sequence is 16 residues long. V shed 4 bases, J shed 1 base, and the junction held 5 bases outside the gene matches.

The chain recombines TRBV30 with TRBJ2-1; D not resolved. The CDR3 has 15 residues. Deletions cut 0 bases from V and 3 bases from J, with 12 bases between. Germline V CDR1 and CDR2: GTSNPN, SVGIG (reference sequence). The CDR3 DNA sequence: TGTGCCTGGAGTGTACGTAGATCTGACTACAATGAGCAGTTCTTC. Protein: CAWSVRRSDYNEQFF.

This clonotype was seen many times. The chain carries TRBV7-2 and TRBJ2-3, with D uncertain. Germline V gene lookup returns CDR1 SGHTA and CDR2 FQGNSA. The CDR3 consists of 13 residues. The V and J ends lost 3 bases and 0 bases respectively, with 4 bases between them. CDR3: CASSFQSTDTQYF. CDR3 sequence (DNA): TGTGCCAGCAGCTTCCAGAGCACAGATACGCAGTATTTT. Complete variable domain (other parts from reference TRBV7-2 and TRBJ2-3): GAGVSQSPSNKVTEKGKDVELRCDPISGHTALYWYRQSLGQGLEFLIYFQGNSAPDKSGLPSDRFSAERTGGSVSTLTIQRTQQEDSAVYLCASSFQSTDTQYFGPGTRLTVL.

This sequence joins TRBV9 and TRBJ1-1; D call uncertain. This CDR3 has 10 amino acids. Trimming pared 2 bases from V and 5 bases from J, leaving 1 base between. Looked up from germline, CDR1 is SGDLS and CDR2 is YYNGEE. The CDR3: CASSVTEAFF. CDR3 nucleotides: TGTGCCAGCAGCGTGACTGAAGCTTTCTTT.

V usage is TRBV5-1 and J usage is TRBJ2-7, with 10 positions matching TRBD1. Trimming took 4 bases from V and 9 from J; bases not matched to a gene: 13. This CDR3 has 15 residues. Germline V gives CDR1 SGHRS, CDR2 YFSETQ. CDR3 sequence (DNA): TGCGCCAGCAGCGTAACGGGGACAGGGGTCTCGGGGCAGTACTTC. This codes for CASSVTGTGVSGQYF.